This is a list of T cell receptor beta chains from one sample in a study of control samples from healthy donors and cancer patients. Data came from immunoSEQ multiplex PCR; TCRdb stores just in-frame clones and leaves some out. The repertoire has around 100,000 clones, approximately 86% of them found once; the top ten carry 13% to 15%. Sequencing used blood. These receptors came from a man in his thirties or forties in good health. Both conserved end residues are part of each CDR3. D genes are given only for firm matches. Where a row states a size, it is once, few, many or the class of an expanded clone; other rows omit it.

V gene	clone size	D gene	J gene	CDR3 DNA	CDR3 protein
TRBV5-4	.	.	TRBJ1-1	TGTGCCAGCAGCTTTTCTCAGAACATGAACACTGAAGCTTTCTTT	CASSFSQNMNTEAFF
TRBV18	.	TRBD2	TRBJ2-1	TGTGCCAGCTCAGCCGGACTAGCGGGACAGGATGAGCAGTTCTTC	CASSAGLAGQDEQFF
TRBV7-6	.	.	TRBJ2-2	TGTGCCAGCACCCCTTGGACCTCGAACACCGGGGAGCTGTTTTTT	CASTPWTSNTGELFF
TRBV11-3	.	.	TRBJ2-1	TGTGCCAGCAGCTTAGATTGGGAGACGACCGAGTACAATGAGCAGTTCTTC	CASSLDWETTEYNEQFF
TRBV14	.	.	TRBJ1-3	TGTGCCAGCAGCCCTACGGGATCCGGAAACACCATATATTTT	CASSPTGSGNTIYF
TRBV4-1	.	.	TRBJ2-7	TGCGCCAGCAGCCGGCAACAGGGCTACGAGCAGTACTTC	CASSRQQGYEQYF
TRBV7-9	.	TRBD2	TRBJ2-1	TGTGCCAGCAGCCCCGCCGGACTAGCGGCTCTTTTTTACAATGAGCAGTTCTTC	CASSPAGLAALFYNEQFF
TRBV28	few	TRBD1	TRBJ2-7	TGTGCCAGCAGTTTCGGCAGGGGGAACGAGCAGTACTTC	CASSFGRGNEQYF
TRBV27	.	.	TRBJ2-1	TGTGCCAGCAGTTCGGGACTCGGGTGGCATGAGCAGTTCTTC	CASSSGLGWHEQFF
TRBV4-2	.	.	TRBJ2-3	TGTGCCAGCAGCCCCGGCCCCAGCACAGATACGCAGTATTTT	CASSPGPSTDTQYF
TRBV2	.	TRBD1	TRBJ2-5	TGTGCCAGCAGGAAGGACAGGGCGGAGACCCAGTACTTC	CASRKDRAETQYF
TRBV6-1	.	.	TRBJ1-2	TGTGCCAGCAGTGAACTGCCCTCTAACTATGGCTACACCTTC	CASSELPSNYGYTF
TRBV9	many	.	TRBJ2-1	TGTGCCAGCAGCACTTCAGGGGCCTCCTACAATGAGCAGTTCTTC	CASSTSGASYNEQFF
TRBV7-3	.	TRBD2	TRBJ2-1	TGTGCCAGCAGCCGTGGGGGCACGGGACTAGCGGGAGTAGGATCCTACAATGAGCAGTTCTTC	CASSRGGTGLAGVGSYNEQFF
TRBV29-1	.	.	TRBJ1-2	TGCAGCGTTATGTCAGGGTATGGCTACACCTTC	CSVMSGYGYTF
TRBV24-1	.	TRBD2	TRBJ2-3	TGTGCCACCAGTGATTCGCTGACTAGCGGTCTCGAGTATTTT	CATSDSLTSGLEYF